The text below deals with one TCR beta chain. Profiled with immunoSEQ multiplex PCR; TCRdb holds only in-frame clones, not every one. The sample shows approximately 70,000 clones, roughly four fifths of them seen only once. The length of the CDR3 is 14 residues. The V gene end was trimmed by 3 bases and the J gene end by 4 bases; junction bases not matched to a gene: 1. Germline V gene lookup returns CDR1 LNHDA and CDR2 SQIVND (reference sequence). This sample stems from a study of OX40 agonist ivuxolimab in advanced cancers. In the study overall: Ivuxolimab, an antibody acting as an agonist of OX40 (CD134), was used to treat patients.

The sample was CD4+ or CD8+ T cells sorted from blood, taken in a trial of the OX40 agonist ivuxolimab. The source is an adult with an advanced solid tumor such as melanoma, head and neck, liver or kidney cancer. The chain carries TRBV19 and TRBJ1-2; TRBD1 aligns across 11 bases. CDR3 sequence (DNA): TGTGCCAGTAGTATGGACAGGGGGCTCTATGGCTACACCTTC. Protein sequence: CASSMDRGLYGYTF.